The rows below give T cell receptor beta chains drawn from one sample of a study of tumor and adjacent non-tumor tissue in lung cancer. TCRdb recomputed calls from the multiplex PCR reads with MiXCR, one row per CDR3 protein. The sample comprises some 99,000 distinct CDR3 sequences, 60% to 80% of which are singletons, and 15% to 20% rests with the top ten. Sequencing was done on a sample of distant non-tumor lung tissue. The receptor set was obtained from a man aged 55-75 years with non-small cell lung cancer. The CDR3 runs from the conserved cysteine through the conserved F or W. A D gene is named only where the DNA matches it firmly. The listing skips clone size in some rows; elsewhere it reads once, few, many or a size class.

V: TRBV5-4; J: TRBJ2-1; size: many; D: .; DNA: TGTGCCAGCAGCTTGCCGCTTAGCTCCTACAATGAGCAGTTCTTC; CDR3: CASSLPLSSYNEQFF
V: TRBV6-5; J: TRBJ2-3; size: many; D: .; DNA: TGTGCCAGCAGTGAACACTCGGAGCGGTTCAGGTATTTT; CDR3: CASSEHSERFRYF
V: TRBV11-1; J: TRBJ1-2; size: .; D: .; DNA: TGTGCGAGTAGCACCCAGGGGCCCGAGGATGGCTACACCTTC; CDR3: CASSTQGPEDGYTF
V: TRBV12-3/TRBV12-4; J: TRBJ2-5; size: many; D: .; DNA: TGTGCCAGCAGTCCATCCGAGACCCAGTACTTC; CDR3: CASSPSETQYF
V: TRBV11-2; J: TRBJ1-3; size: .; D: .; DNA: TGTGCCAGCAGCTCTGACAATCCAGGAAACACTATATATTTT; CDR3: CASSSDNPGNTIYF
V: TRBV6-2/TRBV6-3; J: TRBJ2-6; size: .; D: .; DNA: TGTACCAGCAGTTCCCCTCGGGGGCGTGGGGCCGACGTCCTGACTTTC; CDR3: CTSSSPRGRGADVLTF
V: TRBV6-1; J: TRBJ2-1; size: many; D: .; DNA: TGTGCCAGCAGTGAAATGGGGACTGGGGACAATGAGCAGTTCTTC; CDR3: CASSEMGTGDNEQFF
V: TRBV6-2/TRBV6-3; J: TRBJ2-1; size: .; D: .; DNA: TGTGCGAGCAGTCACGGTACGGGAGCGGATGCGGCTGAGCAGTTCTTC; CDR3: CASSHGTGADAAEQFF
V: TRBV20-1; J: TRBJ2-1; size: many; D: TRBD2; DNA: TGCAGTGTTAGCGGGAGGCTCAATGAGCAGTTCTTC; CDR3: CSVSGRLNEQFF
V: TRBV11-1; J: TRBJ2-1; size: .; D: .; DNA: TGTACCAGCAGATTGGGGATTGGAGGGCTCAATGAACAGTTCTTC; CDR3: CTSRLGIGGLNEQFF
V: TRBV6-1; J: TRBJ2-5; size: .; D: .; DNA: TGTGCCAGCTGCCGCGGAGGGGTCGGCCAAGAGAGCCAGTACTTC; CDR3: CASCRGGVGQESQYF
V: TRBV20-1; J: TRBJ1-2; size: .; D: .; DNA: TGCAGTGCTAGAGTCGGCAGCACCTGTGGCTACACCTTC; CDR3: CSARVGSTCGYTF
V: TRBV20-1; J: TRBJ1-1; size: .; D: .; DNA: TGCAGTGTCAAGGCGGGGTATGACACTGAAGCTTTCTTT; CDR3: CSVKAGYDTEAFF
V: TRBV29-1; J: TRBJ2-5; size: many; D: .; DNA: TGCAGCGTTGTATCGGAGTCCCAAGAGACCCAGTACTTC; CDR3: CSVVSESQETQYF
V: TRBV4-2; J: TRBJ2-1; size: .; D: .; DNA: TGTGCCAGCAGTCAAGATAGGATTAGCGACAACTACAATGAGCAGTTCTTC; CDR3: CASSQDRISDNYNEQFF
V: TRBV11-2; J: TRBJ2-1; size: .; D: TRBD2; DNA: TGTGCCAGTAGCCCGACTAGCGATTACAATGAACAGTTCTTC; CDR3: CASSPTSDYNEQFF
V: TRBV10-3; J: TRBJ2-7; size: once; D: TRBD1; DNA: TGTGCCATCAGTCCAAGGACAGGGGATTGGTACGAGCAGTACTTC; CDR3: CAISPRTGDWYEQYF
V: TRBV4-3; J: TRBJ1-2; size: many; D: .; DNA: TGCGCCAGCAGCCAAGGGGCACCAAGGGGCTATGGCTACACCTTC; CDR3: CASSQGAPRGYGYTF
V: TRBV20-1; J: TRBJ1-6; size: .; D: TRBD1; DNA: TGCAGTGCTAGGACAGGGGCGGTTAATTCACCCCTCCACTTT; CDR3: CSARTGAVNSPLHF
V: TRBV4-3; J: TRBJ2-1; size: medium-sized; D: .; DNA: TGCGCCAGCAGCCAAGATGTAGGGGACAATGAGCAGTTCTTC; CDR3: CASSQDVGDNEQFF
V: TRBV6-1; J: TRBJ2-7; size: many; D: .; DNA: TGTGCCAGCAGTGAAAGCGTCGCTTCCTCCTACGAGCAGTACTTC; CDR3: CASSESVASSYEQYF
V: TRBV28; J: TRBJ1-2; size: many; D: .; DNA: TGTGCCAGCAGCCCCTCGCGAGGCAACTATGGCTACACCTTC; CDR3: CASSPSRGNYGYTF
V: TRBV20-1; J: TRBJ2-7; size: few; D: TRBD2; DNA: TGCAGTGCTCAAGGGGATAGCGGGAGTCCGGGCTACGAGCAGTACTTC; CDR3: CSAQGDSGSPGYEQYF
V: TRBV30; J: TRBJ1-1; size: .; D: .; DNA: TGTGCCTTGAGTGTTTGGGGTGCGAACACTGAAGCTTTCTTT; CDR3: CALSVWGANTEAFF
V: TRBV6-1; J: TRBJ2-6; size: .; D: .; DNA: TGTGCCAGCGTTGTAAGGACTATTACCTCTGGGGCCAACGTCCTGACTTTC; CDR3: CASVVRTITSGANVLTF
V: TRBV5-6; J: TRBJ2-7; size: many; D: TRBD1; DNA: TGTGCCAGCGGCCGGGACAGCGGAACCTACGAGCAGTACTTC; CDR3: CASGRDSGTYEQYF
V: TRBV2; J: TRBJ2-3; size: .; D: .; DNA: TGTGCCAGCAGAGAAGGGCAGAGCACAGATACGCAGTATTTT; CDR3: CASREGQSTDTQYF
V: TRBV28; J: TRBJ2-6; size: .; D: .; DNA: TGTGCCAACAGTGGGCGTGGTGGTGGGGCCAACGTCCTGACTTTC; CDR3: CANSGRGGGANVLTF
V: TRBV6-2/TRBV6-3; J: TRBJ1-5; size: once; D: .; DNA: TGTACCAGCAGTCCCGAGGGGGACCACAATCAGCCCCAGCATTTT; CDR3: CTSSPEGDHNQPQHF
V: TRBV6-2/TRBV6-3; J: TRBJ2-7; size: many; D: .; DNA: TGTGCCAGCAGTTACCCTGGGGCTTTGGAGAACGAGCAGTACTTC; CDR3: CASSYPGALENEQYF
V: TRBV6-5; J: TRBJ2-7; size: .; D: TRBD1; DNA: TGTACCAGCAGTTGGAGGACAGGGAGGAGCGAGCAGTACTTC; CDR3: CTSSWRTGRSEQYF
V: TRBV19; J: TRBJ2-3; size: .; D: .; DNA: TGTGCCAGTAGTAGAGGAGGAAGCACAGATACGCAGTATTTT; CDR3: CASSRGGSTDTQYF
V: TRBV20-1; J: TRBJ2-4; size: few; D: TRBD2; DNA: TGCAGTGCTAGAGGGGCGGGGGGGAAGACGAGTGTGGACATTCAGTACTTC; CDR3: CSARGAGGKTSVDIQYF
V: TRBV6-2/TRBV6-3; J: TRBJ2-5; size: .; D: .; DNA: TGTGCCAGCAGTCACGGCCGTCGAGAGACCCAGTACTTC; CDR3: CASSHGRRETQYF
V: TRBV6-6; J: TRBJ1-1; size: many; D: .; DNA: TGTGCCAGCAGACCCTACTTGGGGGAGTCTGAAGCTTTCTTT; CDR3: CASRPYLGESEAFF
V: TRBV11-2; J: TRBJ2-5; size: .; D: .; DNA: TGTGTCAGCAGATTAGTCCCCCCAGGAGGAGAGACTCAGTACTTC; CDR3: CVSRLVPPGGETQYF
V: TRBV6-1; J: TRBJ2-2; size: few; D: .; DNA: TGTGCCAGCAGTCCTGTCCCGAACACCGGGAAGCTGTTTTTT; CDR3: CASSPVPNTGKLFF
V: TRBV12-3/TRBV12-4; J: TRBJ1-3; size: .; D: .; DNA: TGTACCAGCAGTTGGGGCCTGAAGGGGGGAAACATCATATATTTT; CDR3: CTSSWGLKGGNIIYF
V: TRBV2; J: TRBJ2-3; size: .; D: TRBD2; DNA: TGTGCCAGCAGGGCGACTAGCGGCCCCACAGATACGCAGTATTTT; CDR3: CASRATSGPTDTQYF
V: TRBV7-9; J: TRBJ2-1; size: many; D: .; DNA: TGTGCCAGCAGCTTAGGTCGGATGGGTAGCCCTGAGGGACAGTTCTTC; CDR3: CASSLGRMGSPEGQFF
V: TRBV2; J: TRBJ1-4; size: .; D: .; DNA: TGTGCCAGCTGTGAAGCTAATGTAATGGGTGAAAAACTGTTTTTT; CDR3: CASCEANVMGEKLFF
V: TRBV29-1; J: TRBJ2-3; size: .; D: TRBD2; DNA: TGCAGCGTGCAAGGGACTAGCGTAAACACTGGTACGCAGTATTTT; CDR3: CSVQGTSVNTGTQYF
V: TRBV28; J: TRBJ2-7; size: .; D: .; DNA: TGTGCCAGCAGTTTATACGGGACCCTAAACGAGCAGTACTTC; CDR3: CASSLYGTLNEQYF
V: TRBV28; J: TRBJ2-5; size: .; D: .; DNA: TGTGCCAGCAGCCAAGTAACGCTCCAAGAGACCCAGTACTTC; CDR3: CASSQVTLQETQYF
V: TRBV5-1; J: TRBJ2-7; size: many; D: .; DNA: TGCGCCAGCAGCCTGAGGAGACAGTCCCAAGACAACTACGAGCAGTACTTC; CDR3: CASSLRRQSQDNYEQYF
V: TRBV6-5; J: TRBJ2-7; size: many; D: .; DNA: TGTGCCAGCAGTTATGTGGCAGGGGATAAGCAGTACTTC; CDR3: CASSYVAGDKQYF
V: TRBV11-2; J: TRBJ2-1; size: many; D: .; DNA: TGTGCCAGCAGCTCAGGGGGGAGACAGTTCTTC; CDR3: CASSSGGRQFF
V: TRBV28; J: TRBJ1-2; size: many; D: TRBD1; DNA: TGTGCCAGCAGTTTACCCACAGGGGTTGGCTACACCTTC; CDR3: CASSLPTGVGYTF
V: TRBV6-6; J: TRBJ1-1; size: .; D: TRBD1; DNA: TGTGCCAGCAGTTACTCAACAGGGGGCCTTGGGAACACTGAAGCTTCCTTT; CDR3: CASSYSTGGLGNTEASF
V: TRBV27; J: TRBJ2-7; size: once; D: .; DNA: TGTGCCAGCAGTTTATTAGGGGTTCAGTACGAGCAGTACTTC; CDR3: CASSLLGVQYEQYF
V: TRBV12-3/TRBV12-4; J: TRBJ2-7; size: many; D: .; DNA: TGTGCCAGCAGTTTAGATCGGGGCGTCTCGGGTTACGAGCAGTACTTC; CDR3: CASSLDRGVSGYEQYF
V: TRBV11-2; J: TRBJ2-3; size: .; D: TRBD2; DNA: TGTGCCAGCAGACCCGGGACTAGCGGCACAGATACGCAGTATTTT; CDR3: CASRPGTSGTDTQYF